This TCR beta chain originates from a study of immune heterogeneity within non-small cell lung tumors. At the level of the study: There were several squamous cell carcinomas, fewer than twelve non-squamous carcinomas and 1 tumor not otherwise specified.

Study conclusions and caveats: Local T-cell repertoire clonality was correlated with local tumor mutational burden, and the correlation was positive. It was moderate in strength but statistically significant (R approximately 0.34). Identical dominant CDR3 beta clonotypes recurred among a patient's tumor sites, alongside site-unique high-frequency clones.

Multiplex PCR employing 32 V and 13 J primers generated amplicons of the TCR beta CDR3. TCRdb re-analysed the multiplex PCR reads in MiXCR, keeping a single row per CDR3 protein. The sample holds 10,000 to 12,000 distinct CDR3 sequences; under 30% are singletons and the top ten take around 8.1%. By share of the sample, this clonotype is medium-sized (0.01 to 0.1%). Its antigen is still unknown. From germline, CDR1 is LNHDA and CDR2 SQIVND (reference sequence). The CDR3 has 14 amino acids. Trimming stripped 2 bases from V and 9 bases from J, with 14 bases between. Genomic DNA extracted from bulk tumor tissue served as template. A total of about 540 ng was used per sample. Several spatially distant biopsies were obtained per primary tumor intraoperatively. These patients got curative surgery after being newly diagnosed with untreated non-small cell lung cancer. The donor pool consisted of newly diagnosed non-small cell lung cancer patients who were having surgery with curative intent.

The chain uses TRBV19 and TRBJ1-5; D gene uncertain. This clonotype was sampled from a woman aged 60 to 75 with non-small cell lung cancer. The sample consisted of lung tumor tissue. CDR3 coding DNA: TGTGCCAGTAGTATAAATTGGCAGGTCGTGCCCCAGCATTTT. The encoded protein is CASSINWQVVPQHF.